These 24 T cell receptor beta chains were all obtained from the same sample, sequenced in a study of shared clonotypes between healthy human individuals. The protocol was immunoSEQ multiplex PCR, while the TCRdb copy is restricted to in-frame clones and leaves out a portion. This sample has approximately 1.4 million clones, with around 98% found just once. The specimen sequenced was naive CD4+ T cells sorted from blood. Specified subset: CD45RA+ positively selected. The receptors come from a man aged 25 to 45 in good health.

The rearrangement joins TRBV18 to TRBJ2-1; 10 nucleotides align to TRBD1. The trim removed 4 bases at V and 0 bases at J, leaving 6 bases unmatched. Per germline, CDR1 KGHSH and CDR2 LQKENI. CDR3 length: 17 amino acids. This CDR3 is CASSRQGALNSYNEQFF. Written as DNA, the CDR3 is TGTGCCAGCTCACGACAGGGGGCGCTAAACTCCTACAATGAGCAGTTCTTC.

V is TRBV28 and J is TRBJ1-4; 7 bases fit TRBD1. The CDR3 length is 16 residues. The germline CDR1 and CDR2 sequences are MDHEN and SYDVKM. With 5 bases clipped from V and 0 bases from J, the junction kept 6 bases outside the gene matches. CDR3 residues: CASSETGSSTNEKLFF. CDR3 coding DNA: TGTGCCAGCAGTGAGACAGGGTCGTCAACTAATGAAAAACTGTTTTTT.

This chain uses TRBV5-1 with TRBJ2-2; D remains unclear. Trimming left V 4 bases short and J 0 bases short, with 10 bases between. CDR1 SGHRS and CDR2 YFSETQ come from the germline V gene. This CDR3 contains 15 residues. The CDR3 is CASSLIPANTGELFF. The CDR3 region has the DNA TGCGCCAGCAGCCTGATACCCGCGAACACCGGGGAGCTGTTTTTT.

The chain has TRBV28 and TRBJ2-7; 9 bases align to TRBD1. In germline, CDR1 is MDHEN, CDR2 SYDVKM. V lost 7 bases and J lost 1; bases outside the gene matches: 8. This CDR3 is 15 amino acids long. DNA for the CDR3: TGTGCCAGCAACCGGGACAGGGCTTTATCCTACGAGCAGTACTTC. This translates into CASNRDRALSYEQYF.

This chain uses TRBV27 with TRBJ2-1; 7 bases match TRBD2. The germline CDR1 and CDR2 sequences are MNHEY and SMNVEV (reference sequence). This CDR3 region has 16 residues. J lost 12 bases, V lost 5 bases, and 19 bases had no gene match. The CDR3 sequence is CASSPSGARLDRAQFF. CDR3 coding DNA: TGTGCCAGCAGTCCAAGCGGGGCCAGATTGGACCGCGCGCAGTTCTTC.

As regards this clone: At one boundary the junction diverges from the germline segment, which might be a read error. CDR3 sequence reads: CAWSVRMPVWDF. The CDR3 DNA reads as TGTGCCTGGAGTGTAAGGATGCCGGTGTGGGATTTT. The chain joins TRBV30 to TRBJ2-3, with no clear D. The CDR3 contains 12 residues. Germline assignment: CDR1 GTSNPN and CDR2 SVGIG (reference sequence).

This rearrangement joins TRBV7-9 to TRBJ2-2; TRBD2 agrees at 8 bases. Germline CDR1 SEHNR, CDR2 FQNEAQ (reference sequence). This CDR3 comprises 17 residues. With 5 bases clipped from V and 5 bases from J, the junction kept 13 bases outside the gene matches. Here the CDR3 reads CASSPRSAGGGTGELFF. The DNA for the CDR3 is TGTGCCAGCAGCCCCCGCTCGGCGGGAGGAGGGACCGGGGAGCTGTTTTTT.

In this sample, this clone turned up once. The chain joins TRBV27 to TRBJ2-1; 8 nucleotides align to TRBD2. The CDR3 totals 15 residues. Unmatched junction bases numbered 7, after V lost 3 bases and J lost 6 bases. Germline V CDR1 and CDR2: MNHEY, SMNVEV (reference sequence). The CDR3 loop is CASSFYSGSGNEQFF. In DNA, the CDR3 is TGTGCCAGCAGTTTTTACAGCGGGAGCGGCAATGAGCAGTTCTTC.

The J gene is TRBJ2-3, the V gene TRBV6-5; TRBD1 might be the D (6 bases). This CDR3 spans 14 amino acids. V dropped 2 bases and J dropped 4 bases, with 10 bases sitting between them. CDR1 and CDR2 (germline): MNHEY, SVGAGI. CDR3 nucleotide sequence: TGTGCCAGCAGTTACGATGACAGGTCAGATACGCAGTATTTT. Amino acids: CASSYDDRSDTQYF.

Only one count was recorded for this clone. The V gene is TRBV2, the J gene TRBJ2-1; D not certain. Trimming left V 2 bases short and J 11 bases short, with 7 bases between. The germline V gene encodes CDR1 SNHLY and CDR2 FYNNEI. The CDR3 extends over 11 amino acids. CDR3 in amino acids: CASSERSQQFF. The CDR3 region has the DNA TGTGCCAGCAGTGAAAGGTCCCAGCAGTTCTTC.

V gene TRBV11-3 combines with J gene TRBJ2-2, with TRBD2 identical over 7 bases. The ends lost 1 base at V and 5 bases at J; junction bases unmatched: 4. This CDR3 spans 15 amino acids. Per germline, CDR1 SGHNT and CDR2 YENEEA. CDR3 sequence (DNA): TGTGCCAGCAGCTTAGGCGGGAGTGAAACCGGGGAGCTGTTTTTT. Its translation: CASSLGGSETGELFF.

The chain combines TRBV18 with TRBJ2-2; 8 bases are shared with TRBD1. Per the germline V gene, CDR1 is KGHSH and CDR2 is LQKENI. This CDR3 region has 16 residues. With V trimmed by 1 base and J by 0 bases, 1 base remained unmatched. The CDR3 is CASSPQGQANTGELFF. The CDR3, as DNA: TGTGCCAGCTCACCACAGGGACAGGCGAACACCGGGGAGCTGTTTTTT.

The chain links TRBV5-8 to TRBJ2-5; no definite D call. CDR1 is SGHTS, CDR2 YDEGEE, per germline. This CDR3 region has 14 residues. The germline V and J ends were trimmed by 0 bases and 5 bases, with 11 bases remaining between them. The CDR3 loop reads CASSLAPASETQYF. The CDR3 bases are TGTGCCAGCAGCTTGGCCCCGGCATCGGAGACCCAGTACTTC.

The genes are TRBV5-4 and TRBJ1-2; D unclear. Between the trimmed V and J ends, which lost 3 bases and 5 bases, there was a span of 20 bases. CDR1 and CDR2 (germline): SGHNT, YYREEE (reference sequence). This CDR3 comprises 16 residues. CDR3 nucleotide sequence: TGTGCCAGCAGCTCGGGTGTGGACGGAGTCAATTATGGCTACACCTTC. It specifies CASSSGVDGVNYGYTF.

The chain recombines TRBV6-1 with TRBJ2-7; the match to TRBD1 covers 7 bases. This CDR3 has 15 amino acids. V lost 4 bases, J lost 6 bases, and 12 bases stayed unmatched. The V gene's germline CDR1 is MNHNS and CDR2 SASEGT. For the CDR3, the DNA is TGTGCCAGCAGTGTGACGGGACAGACCACGACCGAGCAGTACTTC. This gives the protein CASSVTGQTTTEQYF.

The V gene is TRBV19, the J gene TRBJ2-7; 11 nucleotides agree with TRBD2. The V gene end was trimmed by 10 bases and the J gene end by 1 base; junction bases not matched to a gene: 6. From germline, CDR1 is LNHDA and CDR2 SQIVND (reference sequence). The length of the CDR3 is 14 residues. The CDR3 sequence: CATGTSGTSYEQYF. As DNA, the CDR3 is TGTGCCACCGGGACTAGCGGAACTTCCTACGAGCAGTACTTC. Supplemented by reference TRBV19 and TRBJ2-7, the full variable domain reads DGGITQSPKYLFRKEGQNVTLSCEQNLNHDAMYWYRQDPGQGLRLIYYSQIVNDFQKGDIAEGYSVSREKKESFPLTVTSAQKNPTAFYLCATGTSGTSYEQYFGPGTRLTVT.

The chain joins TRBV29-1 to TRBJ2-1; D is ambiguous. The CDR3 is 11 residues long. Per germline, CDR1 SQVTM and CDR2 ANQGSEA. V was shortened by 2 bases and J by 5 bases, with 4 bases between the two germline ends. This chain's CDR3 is CSVEPHNEQFF. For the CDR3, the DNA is TGCAGCGTTGAACCCCACAATGAGCAGTTCTTC.

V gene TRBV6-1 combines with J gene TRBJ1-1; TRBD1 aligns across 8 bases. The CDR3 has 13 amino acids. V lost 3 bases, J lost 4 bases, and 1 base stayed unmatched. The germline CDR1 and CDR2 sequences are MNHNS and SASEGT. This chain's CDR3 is CASSEDRVTEAFF. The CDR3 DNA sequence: TGTGCCAGCAGTGAGGACAGGGTCACTGAAGCTTTCTTT.

The CDR3 DNA reads TGTGCCAGCAGCGAAGGGAGGGGGTCGGGCTACGAGCAGTACTTC. Translation: CASSEGRGSGYEQYF. The chain employs TRBV5-4 and TRBJ2-7; the D gene is possibly TRBD2 (7 bases). V lost 4 bases and J 3 bases, leaving 17 bases between the germline ends. The CDR3 spans 15 residues. The germline V gene encodes CDR1 SGHNT and CDR2 YYREEE (reference sequence).

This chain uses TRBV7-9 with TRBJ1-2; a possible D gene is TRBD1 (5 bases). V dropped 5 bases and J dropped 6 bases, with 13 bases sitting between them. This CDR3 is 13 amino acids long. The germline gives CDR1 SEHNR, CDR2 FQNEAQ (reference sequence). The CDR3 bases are TGTGCCAGCAGCCCCATGGGGGTGGATGGCTACACCTTC. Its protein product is CASSPMGVDGYTF. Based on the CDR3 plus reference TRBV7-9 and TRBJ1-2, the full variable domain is DTGVSQNPRHKITKRGQNVTFRCDPISEHNRLYWYRQTLGQGPEFLTYFQNEAQLEKSRLLSDRFSAERPKGSFSTLEIQRTEQGDSAMYLCASSPMGVDGYTFGSGTRLTVV.

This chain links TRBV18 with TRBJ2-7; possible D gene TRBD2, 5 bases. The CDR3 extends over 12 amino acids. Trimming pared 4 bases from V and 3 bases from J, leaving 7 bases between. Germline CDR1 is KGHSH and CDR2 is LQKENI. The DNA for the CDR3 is TGTGCCAGCTCACGGACTGTCTACGAGCAGTACTTC. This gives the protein CASSRTVYEQYF.

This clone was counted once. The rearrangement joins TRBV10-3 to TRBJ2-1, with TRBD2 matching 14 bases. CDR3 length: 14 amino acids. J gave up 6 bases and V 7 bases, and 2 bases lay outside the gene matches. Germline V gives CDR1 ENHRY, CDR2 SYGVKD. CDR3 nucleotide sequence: TGTGCCATCATGACTAGCGGGGGGGTCAATGAGCAGTTCTTC. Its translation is CAIMTSGGVNEQFF.

CDR3 sequence reads: CASSVEGVNTQYF. Here the CDR3 DNA reads TGTGCCAGCAGCGTAGAGGGGGTTAATACGCAGTATTTT. The V and J genes are TRBV9 and TRBJ2-3; tentatively, D is TRBD1 (6 bases). The germline V gene has CDR1 SGDLS and CDR2 YYNGEE. V lost 0 bases and J 7 bases, leaving 9 bases between the germline ends. The length of the CDR3 is 13 residues.

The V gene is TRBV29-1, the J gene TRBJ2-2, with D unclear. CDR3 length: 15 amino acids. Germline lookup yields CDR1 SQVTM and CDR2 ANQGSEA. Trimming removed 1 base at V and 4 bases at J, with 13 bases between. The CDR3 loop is CSVEVSGAFTGELFF. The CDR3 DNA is TGCAGCGTTGAAGTATCTGGAGCGTTCACCGGGGAGCTGTTTTTT.